This T cell receptor (beta chain) was found in a study of shared clonotypes between healthy human individuals. The data were produced by immunoSEQ multiplex PCR, yet TCRdb's version contains in-frame clones alone and is incomplete. Of about 680,000 clones listed, about 90% are singletons. Naive CD8 cells lacked CD45RO and underwent positive selection for CCR7, leaving out terminally differentiated effector memory CD45RA+ cells. Regarding the study as a whole: Some naive CD4 clonotypes, around 4.9%, turned up in common across several donors.

As concerns this clone: Its antigen remains unidentified.

This receptor was obtained from a young man in good health. Material: naive CD8+ T cells sorted from blood.

This CDR3 is CASSEKGAWYEQFF. CDR3 bases: TGTGCCAGCAGTGAAAAAGGGGCCTGGTATGAGCAGTTCTTC. The chain is built from TRBV6-1 and TRBJ2-1, with D tentatively TRBD1 (5 bases). The V and J ends lost 2 bases and 8 bases respectively, with 13 bases between them. Germline assignment: CDR1 MNHNS and CDR2 SASEGT. This CDR3 spans 14 amino acids.